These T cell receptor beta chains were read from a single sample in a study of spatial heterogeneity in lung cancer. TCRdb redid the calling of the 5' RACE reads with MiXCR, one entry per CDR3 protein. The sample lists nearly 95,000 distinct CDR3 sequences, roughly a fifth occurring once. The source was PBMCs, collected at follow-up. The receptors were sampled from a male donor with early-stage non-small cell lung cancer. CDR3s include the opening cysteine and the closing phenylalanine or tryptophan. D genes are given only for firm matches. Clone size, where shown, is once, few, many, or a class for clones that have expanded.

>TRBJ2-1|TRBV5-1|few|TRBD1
TGCGCCAGCAGCTCCCCGGGGACAGGGGCTGATGAGCAGTTCTTC
CASSSPGTGADEQFF
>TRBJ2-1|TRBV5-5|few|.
TGTGCCAGCAGCTTAGAACAGCATAGAGATGAGCAGTTCTTC
CASSLEQHRDEQFF
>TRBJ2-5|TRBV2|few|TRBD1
TGTGCCAGCAGTATGGACAGGAATCAGCAGACCCAGTACTTC
CASSMDRNQQTQYF
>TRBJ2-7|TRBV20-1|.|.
TGCAGTGCTAGAGATTCGAGGGGGAGAGCCTACGAGCAGTACTTC
CSARDSRGRAYEQYF
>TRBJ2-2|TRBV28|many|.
TGTGCCAGCTCCCACCCCCGACAGGCGAACACCGGGGAGCTGTTTTTT
CASSHPRQANTGELFF
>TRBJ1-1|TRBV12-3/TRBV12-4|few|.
TGTGCCAGCAGTTTATTCGGGGTTGCTGAAGCTTTCTTT
CASSLFGVAEAFF
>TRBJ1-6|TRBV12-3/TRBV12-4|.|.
TGTGCCAGCAAACCCCTCAGGGACCGTAATTCACCCCTCCACTTT
CASKPLRDRNSPLHF
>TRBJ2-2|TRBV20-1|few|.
TGCAGTGCTTCTAGGCGAGGGAGGACCGGGGAGCTGTTTTTT
CSASRRGRTGELFF
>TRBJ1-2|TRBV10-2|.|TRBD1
TGCGCCAGCAGTCCCCGGACAGGGAGAGTATTTAGTGGCTACACCTTC
CASSPRTGRVFSGYTF
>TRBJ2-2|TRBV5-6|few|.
TGTGCCAGCAGCTTGAGCCAGGGGTGGAACACCGGGGAGCTGTTTTTT
CASSLSQGWNTGELFF
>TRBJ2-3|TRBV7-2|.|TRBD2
TGTGCCAGCGGGCGGGGGACCACAGATACGCAGTATTTT
CASGRGTTDTQYF
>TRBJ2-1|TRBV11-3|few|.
TGTGCCAGCAGCTTTTCGAGACACTACAATGAGCAGTTCTTC
CASSFSRHYNEQFF
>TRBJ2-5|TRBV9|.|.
TGTGCCAGCAGCGCCGGGACTCAGGCCAGAGGTACCCAGTACTTC
CASSAGTQARGTQYF
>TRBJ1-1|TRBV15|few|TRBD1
TGTGCCACCAGCAGAGACCAGGGGGGCACTGAAGCTTTCTTT
CATSRDQGGTEAFF
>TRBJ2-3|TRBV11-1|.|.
TGTGGCAGCTCAAGCGCCACGAGGGGAGATACGCAGTATTTT
CGSSSATRGDTQYF
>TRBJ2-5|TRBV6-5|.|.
TGTGCCAGCAGTTACTCACGGGGGCAAGAGACCCAGTACTTC
CASSYSRGQETQYF
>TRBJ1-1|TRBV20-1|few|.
TGCAGTGCTAGAGCGGCAGGGTCTAGCGACACTGAAGCTTTCTTT
CSARAAGSSDTEAFF
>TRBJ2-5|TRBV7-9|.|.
TGTGCCAGCAGCTTAACAGGGTCCCAGTACTTC
CASSLTGSQYF
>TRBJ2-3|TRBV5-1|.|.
TGCGCCAGCAGACAGGTGGCCGATACGCAGTATTTT
CASRQVADTQYF
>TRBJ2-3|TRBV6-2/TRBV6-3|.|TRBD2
TGTGCCAGCACCTTACTAGCGGGGGGTTCCACAGATACGCAGTATTTT
CASTLLAGGSTDTQYF
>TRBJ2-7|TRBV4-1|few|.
TGCGCCAGCAGCCAAAATCGGGGCGGCTCCTACGAGCAGTACTTC
CASSQNRGGSYEQYF
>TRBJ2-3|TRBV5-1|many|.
TGCGCCAGCAGCGGTTCAGGCTTCACAGATACGCAGTATTTT
CASSGSGFTDTQYF
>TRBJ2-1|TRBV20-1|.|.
TGCAGTGCTAGGGACTACACCTCCGGCAATGAGCAGTTCTTC
CSARDYTSGNEQFF
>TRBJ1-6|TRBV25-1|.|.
TGTGCCAGCAGTGAGGTGGGGGCACCTTATAATTCACCCCTCCACTTT
CASSEVGAPYNSPLHF
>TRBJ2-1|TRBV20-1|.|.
TGCAGTGCTACCACAGACGGCAATGAGCAGTTCTTC
CSATTDGNEQFF
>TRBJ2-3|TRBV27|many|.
TGTGCCAGCAGTCAAAACACAGATACGCAGTATTTT
CASSQNTDTQYF
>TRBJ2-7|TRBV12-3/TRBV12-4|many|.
TGTGCCAGCAGACTCGACAGCTCCTACGAGCAGTACTTC
CASRLDSSYEQYF
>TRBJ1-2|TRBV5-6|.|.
TGTGCCAGCAGCCGCGGAGGTCAGGGCGATGGCTACACCTTC
CASSRGGQGDGYTF
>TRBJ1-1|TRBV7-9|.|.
TGTGCCAGCAGCTTAAGGGGGACGGGAGAAGCTTTCTTT
CASSLRGTGEAFF
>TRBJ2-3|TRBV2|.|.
TGTGCCAGCAGTTCGGGCGAGGCAGATACGCAGTATTTT
CASSSGEADTQYF
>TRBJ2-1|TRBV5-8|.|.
TGTGCCAGCAGCTTGGCCTCCTACAATGAGCAGTTCTTC
CASSLASYNEQFF
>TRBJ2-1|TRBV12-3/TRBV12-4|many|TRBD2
TGTGCCAGCAGTCCTGGGACTAGCGGGGGCAATGAGCAGTTCTTC
CASSPGTSGGNEQFF
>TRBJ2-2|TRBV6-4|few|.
TGTGCCAGCAGCGTAAGGTCGTCCACCGGGGAGCTGTTTTTT
CASSVRSSTGELFF
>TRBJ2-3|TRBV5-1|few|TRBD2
TGCGCCAGCAGCCCACGGGAGGGGGCAGATACGCAGTATTTT
CASSPREGADTQYF
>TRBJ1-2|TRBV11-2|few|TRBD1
TGTGCCAGCAGCTTACCAGGGGGGCCCTATGGCTACACCTTC
CASSLPGGPYGYTF
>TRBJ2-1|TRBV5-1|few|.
TGCGCCAGCAGCCCGACAGGAGGCGATGAGCAGTTCTTC
CASSPTGGDEQFF
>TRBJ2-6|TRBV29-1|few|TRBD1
TGCAGCGTTGAGGGGACAGGGTTTTCTGGGGCCAACGTCCTGACTTTC
CSVEGTGFSGANVLTF
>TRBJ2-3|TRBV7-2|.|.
TGTGCCAGCAGCTTAAGCCAAGATACGCAGTATTTT
CASSLSQDTQYF
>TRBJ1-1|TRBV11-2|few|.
TGTGCCAGCAGCTTACCAGGGGCGAACACTGAAGCTTTCTTT
CASSLPGANTEAFF
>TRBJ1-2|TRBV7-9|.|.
TGTGCCAGCAGCTCAACCGCGAGTTACTATGGCTACACCTTC
CASSSTASYYGYTF
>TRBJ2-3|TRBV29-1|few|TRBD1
TGCAGCGTTCAACGCGTCCCGGGACAGGGCGCAGATACGCAGTATTTT
CSVQRVPGQGADTQYF
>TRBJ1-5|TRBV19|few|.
TGTGCCAGTAGTCCCCAGCCTTATAGCAATCAGCCCCAGCATTTT
CASSPQPYSNQPQHF
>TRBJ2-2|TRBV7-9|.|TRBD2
TGTGCCAGCAGCTTGGGACTAGCGGGAGGGATCACCGGGGAGCTGTTTTTT
CASSLGLAGGITGELFF
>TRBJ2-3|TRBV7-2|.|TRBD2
TGTGCCAGCAGGGAGACTAGCGGTTGGGATACGCAGTATTTT
CASRETSGWDTQYF
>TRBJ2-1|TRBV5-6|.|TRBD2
TGTGCCAGCAGCTTTGTCGGCGGGAGGGCGAAGAATGAGCAGTTCTTC
CASSFVGGRAKNEQFF
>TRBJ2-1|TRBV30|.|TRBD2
TGTGCCTTGGAGCGGGGGCTCTGGGAGCAGTTCTTC
CALERGLWEQFF
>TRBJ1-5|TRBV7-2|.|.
TGTGCCAGCAGCCTGAACATCAATCAGCCCCAGCATTTT
CASSLNINQPQHF
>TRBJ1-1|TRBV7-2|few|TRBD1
TGTGCCAGCAGCTTAGGAAGACAGGGAGGGAATACTGAAGCTTTCTTT
CASSLGRQGGNTEAFF
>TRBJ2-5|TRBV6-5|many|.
TGTGCCAGCAGTTACATGCCGGGGGAGACCCAGTACTTC
CASSYMPGETQYF
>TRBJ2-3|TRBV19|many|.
TGTGCCACTAGCGCACCTAGCACAGATACGCAGTATTTT
CATSAPSTDTQYF
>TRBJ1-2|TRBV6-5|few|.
TGTGCCAGCAGTTACGATAAGGGGGGGACATATGGCTACACCTTC
CASSYDKGGTYGYTF
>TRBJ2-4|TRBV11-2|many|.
TGTGCCAGCAGCTTAGGAGGGGAAGTCAACATTCAGTACTTC
CASSLGGEVNIQYF
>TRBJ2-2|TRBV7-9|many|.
TGTGCCAGCAGCGGTCCAGGGGGGCGCAGGGACACCGGGGAGCTGTTTTTT
CASSGPGGRRDTGELFF
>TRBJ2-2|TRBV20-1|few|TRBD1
TGCAGTGCCAGGGGGACCGGGGAGCTGTTTTTT
CSARGTGELFF
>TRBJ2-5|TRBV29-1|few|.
TGCAGCGTTCAACTAGAAGCAGAGACCCAGTACTTC
CSVQLEAETQYF